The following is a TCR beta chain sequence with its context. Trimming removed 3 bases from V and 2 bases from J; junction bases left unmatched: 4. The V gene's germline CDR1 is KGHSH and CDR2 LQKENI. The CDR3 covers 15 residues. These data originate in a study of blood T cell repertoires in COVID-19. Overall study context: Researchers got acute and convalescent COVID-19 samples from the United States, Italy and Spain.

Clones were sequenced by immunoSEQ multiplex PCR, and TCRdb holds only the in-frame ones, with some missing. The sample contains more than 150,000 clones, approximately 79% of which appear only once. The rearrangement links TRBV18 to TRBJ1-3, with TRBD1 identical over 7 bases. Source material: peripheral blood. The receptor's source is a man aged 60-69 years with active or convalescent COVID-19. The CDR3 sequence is CASSPTGQPGNTIYF. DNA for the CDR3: TGTGCCAGCTCACCGACAGGGCAGCCTGGAAACACCATATATTTT.